Presented here are 17 T cell receptor beta chains from one specimen sequenced in a study of blood T cells in healthy people across ages. Together with a sample-barcoded 5' primer, a J-beta primer mix was included in a second PCR lasting roughly 7 to 11 cycles. One entry per CDR3 protein results from TCRdb running MiXCR on the 5' RACE reads. Here the sample spans fewer than 1.5 million distinct CDR3 sequences, around 42% being singletons. Input material: blood. Every receptor here comes from a woman younger than 35 in good health.

CDR3 sequence (DNA): TGTGCCAGCAGCTTAGCACAAGGGCTCCCGGGTGAGCAGTTCTTC. Encoded protein: CASSLAQGLPGEQFF. The V gene is TRBV11-1, the J gene TRBJ2-1; no clear D. The CDR3 contains 15 residues. Germline CDR1 is SGHAT and CDR2 is FQDESV (reference sequence). V lost 0 bases and J lost 9, with 15 bases in between.

This clonotype was seen a few times. The chain employs TRBV2 and TRBJ2-7; 9 nucleotides agree with TRBD1. The CDR3 sequence is 15 residues long. The junction had 6 bases not matched to a gene; V was cut back by 3 bases and J by 3 bases. Per germline, CDR1 SNHLY and CDR2 FYNNEI. CDR3 sequence reads: CASSDPGQGDYEQYF. The CDR3 nucleotides read TGTGCCAGCAGTGATCCGGGACAGGGAGACTACGAGCAGTACTTC.

V and J are TRBV24-1 and TRBJ1-1, with a tentative D call TRBD1 (6 bases). The germline V and J ends were trimmed by 4 bases and 3 bases, with 14 bases remaining between them. Per germline, CDR1 KGHDR and CDR2 SFDVKD. This CDR3 contains 15 residues. CDR3 coding DNA: TGTGCCACCAGTGACCCCACAGGGAAGGACACTGAAGCTTTCTTT. Translated: CATSDPTGKDTEAFF.

The chain uses TRBV7-7 and TRBJ2-3; no clear D gene. CDR3 length equals 12 residues. The V gene's germline CDR1 is SSHAT and CDR2 FNYEAQ (reference sequence). V lost 8 bases, J lost 8 bases, and 14 bases lay in between. The CDR3 DNA reads TGTGCCAGCTCGCCTCCGACATCTACGCAGTATTTT. It is translated as CASSPPTSTQYF.

This clonotype was observed a handful of times. The chain couples TRBV14 to TRBJ1-2; TRBD1 matches 8 bases. The V gene end was trimmed by 3 bases and the J gene end by 4 bases; junction bases not matched to a gene: 7. CDR3 length: 15 amino acids. From germline, CDR1 is SGHDN and CDR2 FVKESK. CDR3 nucleotides: TGTGCCAGCAGCCACGGGACAGGTGTAGTCTATGGCTACACCTTC. Protein sequence: CASSHGTGVVYGYTF.

The rearrangement uses TRBV7-9 and TRBJ1-2; tentatively, D is TRBD1 (6 bases). This CDR3 has 15 amino acids. Germline V gives CDR1 SEHNR, CDR2 FQNEAQ (reference sequence). Trimming shortened V by 4 bases and J by 4 bases, and 16 bases separated the two germline ends. The CDR3 DNA is TGTGCCAGCAGCTCAGCCGGGGGCGCGAGCTATGGCTACACCTTC. Amino acids: CASSSAGGASYGYTF.

The CDR3 DNA reads as TGTGCCAGCAGCCCGATTACCGGGCCCAACTATGGCTACACCTTC. It yields the protein CASSPITGPNYGYTF. This chain uses TRBV7-7 with TRBJ1-2; D is undetermined. This CDR3 region has 15 residues. Germline CDR1 reads SSHAT; CDR2 reads FNYEAQ (reference sequence). Trimming left V 5 bases short and J 2 bases short, with 15 bases between.

This chain connects TRBV6-5 to TRBJ2-7; TRBD1 might be the D (6 bases). Trimming took 6 bases from V and 1 from J, leaving 16 bases between them. Germline CDR1 reads MNHEY; CDR2 reads SVGAGI. This CDR3 spans 15 amino acids. Written as DNA, the CDR3 is TGTGCCAGCAGCCAGCAGGGGACCGCTTCCTACGAGCAGTACTTC. This codes for CASSQQGTASYEQYF.

CDR3 nucleotides: TGCGCCAGCGAGGATGGGAGGGGGCACACTGAAGCTTTCTTT. Translation: CASEDGRGHTEAFF. The chain combines TRBV5-1 with TRBJ1-1, with 7 bases that match TRBD1. Germline CDR1 is SGHRS and CDR2 is YFSETQ. J was trimmed by 3 bases and V by 7 bases; bases with no gene match: 9. The CDR3 is 14 amino acids.

The chain combines TRBV20-1 with TRBJ2-5; 8 nucleotides agree with TRBD2. The J call may be mistaken, given a closer DNA end match to TRBJ2-7. Germline lookup yields CDR1 DFQATT and CDR2 SNEGSKA (reference sequence). This CDR3 region has 13 residues. DNA for the CDR3: TGCAGTGCTCAAAGCGGGGGATTCTACGAGCAGTACTTC. Translating gives CSAQSGGFYEQYF.

The genes are TRBV21-1 and TRBJ2-3; TRBD1 is the table's D call and was not checked against the DNA. TRBV21-1 is a pseudogene segment. The CDR3 consists of 16 residues. CDR3 region: CASSAPSGQHTDTQYF. In nucleotides, the CDR3 is TGTGCCAGCAGCGCCCCTTCGGGACAGCACACAGATACGCAGTATTTT.

This chain joins TRBV6-1 and TRBJ2-1; no firm D call. The germline gives CDR1 MNHNS, CDR2 SASEGT. The V gene lost 7 bases and the J gene lost 0 bases, with 7 bases spanning the gap. The CDR3 is 13 amino acids. CDR3 amino acids: CASKSSSYNEQFF. The CDR3 nucleotides read TGTGCCAGCAAGAGTAGCTCCTACAATGAGCAGTTCTTC.

The chain recombines TRBV2 with TRBJ2-3; TRBD2 matches 10 bases. This CDR3 spans 15 amino acids. The germline gives CDR1 SNHLY, CDR2 FYNNEI. The V gene end was trimmed by 3 bases and the J gene end by 5 bases; junction bases not matched to a gene: 5. CDR3 nucleotides: TGTGCCAGCAGTGACTGGACTAGCGGTAAAGATACGCAGTATTTT. Translating it yields CASSDWTSGKDTQYF.

The table lists this clonotype with a few counts. This chain uses TRBV20-1 with TRBJ2-3, with D possibly TRBD1 on 5 matching bases. V was cut by 1 base and J by 4 bases, with 12 bases left in between. The CDR3 has 14 residues. Germline V CDR1 and CDR2: DFQATT, SNEGSKA (reference sequence). Here the CDR3 reads CSARALTVPDTQYF. Written as DNA, the CDR3 is TGCAGTGCTAGAGCCCTGACAGTTCCAGATACGCAGTATTTT.

The chain recombines TRBV5-4 with TRBJ1-4; perhaps TRBD1 as D (5 bases). Germline V gene data show CDR1 as SGHNT and CDR2 as YYREEE (reference sequence). Trimming cost V 1 base and J 7 bases, with 11 bases left between them. CDR3 size: 14 residues. The DNA of the CDR3 is TGTGCCAGCAGCTTGAAAGGGACTCGTGAAAAACTGTTTTTT. It codes for CASSLKGTREKLFF.

There are a few counts of this clonotype. This chain links TRBV4-1 with TRBJ2-1; the match to TRBD1 covers 12 bases. V lost 4 bases and J lost 5; bases outside the gene matches: 6. The germline V gene has CDR1 MGHRA and CDR2 YSYEKL. This CDR3 spans 16 amino acids. CDR3 loop: CASSRPGQGADNEQFF. CDR3 DNA: TGCGCCAGCAGCCGCCCGGGACAGGGGGCTGACAATGAGCAGTTCTTC.

The genes are TRBV28 and TRBJ2-3, with unresolved D. The CDR3 has 12 residues. With 10 bases removed from V and 4 bases from J, the gap between germline ends came to 12 bases. The germline V gene has CDR1 MDHEN and CDR2 SYDVKM. The CDR3 protein is CATQSFPDTQYF. CDR3 bases: TGTGCCACCCAGTCGTTCCCAGATACGCAGTATTTT.